This T cell receptor (beta chain) stems from a study of identical twins. This clonotype was counted a few times. TCRdb passed the 5' RACE reads through MiXCR, listing each CDR3 protein once. Of around 690,000 distinct CDR3 sequences in the sample, over 20% were seen once. Germline V lookup: CDR1 SQVTM, CDR2 ANQGSEA. This CDR3 spans 15 amino acids. V lost 6 bases, J lost 5 bases, and 22 bases lay in between. In addition, the sample was reused for a study of T cells expressing NK-cell markers.

The gene calls are TRBV29-1 and TRBJ1-1; a weak D match, TRBD1 (6 bases). The sample comprised PBMCs. The sequence derives from a young woman in good health. The DNA for the CDR3 is TGCAGCGTGGGTACAGGGTTGGCGGGGAGGACTGAAGCTTTCTTT. Translating gives CSVGTGLAGRTEAFF.